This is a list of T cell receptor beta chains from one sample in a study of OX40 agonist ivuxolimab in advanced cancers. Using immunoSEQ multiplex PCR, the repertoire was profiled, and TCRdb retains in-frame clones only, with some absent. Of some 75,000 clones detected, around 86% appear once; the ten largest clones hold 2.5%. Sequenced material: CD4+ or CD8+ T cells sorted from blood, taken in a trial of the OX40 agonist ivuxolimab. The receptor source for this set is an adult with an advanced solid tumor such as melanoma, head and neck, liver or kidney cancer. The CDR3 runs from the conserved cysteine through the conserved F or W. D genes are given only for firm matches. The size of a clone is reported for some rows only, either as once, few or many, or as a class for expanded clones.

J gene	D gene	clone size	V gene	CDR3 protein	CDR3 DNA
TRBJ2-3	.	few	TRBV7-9	CASSRFSDTQYF	TGTGCCAGCAGCCGCTTCTCAGATACGCAGTATTTT
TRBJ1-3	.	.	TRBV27	CASSFQRPAPGNTIYF	TGTGCCAGCAGTTTCCAAAGGCCAGCCCCTGGAAACACCATATATTTT
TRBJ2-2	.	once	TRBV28	CASSLEAQVNTGELFF	TGTGCCAGCAGTTTAGAAGCACAGGTGAACACCGGGGAGCTGTTTTTT
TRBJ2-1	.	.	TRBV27	CASSLDGGPPYYNEQFF	TGTGCCAGCTCTTTAGATGGGGGGCCCCCCTACTACAATGAGCAGTTCTTC
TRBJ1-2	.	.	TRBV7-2	CASSVGLYGYTF	TGTGCCAGCAGCGTTGGCCTCTATGGCTACACCTTC
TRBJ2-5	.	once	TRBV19	CASSMKRQETQYF	TGTGCCAGTAGTATGAAGCGCCAAGAGACCCAGTACTTC
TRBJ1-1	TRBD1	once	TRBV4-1	CASSQGQGYRDFGTEAFF	TGCGCCAGCAGCCAGGGACAGGGGTACCGGGACTTTGGCACTGAAGCTTTCTTT
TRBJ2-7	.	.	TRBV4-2	CASSQGSAYEQYF	TGTGCCAGCAGCCAAGGGAGTGCCTACGAGCAGTACTTC
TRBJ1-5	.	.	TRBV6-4	CASSADGRGQPQHF	TGTGCCAGCAGCGCGGACGGCCGCGGACAGCCCCAGCATTTT
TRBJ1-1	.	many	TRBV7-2	CASSSEARNTEAFF	TGTGCCAGCAGCTCGGAGGCCAGGAACACTGAAGCTTTCTTT
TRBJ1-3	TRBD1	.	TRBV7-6	CASSWRGGQGGGNTIYF	TGTGCCAGCAGCTGGAGGGGAGGACAGGGGGGCGGAAACACCATATATTTT
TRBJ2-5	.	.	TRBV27	CASSFSQGLRETQYF	TGTGCCAGCAGTTTCTCTCAGGGGCTCCGGGAGACCCAGTACTTC